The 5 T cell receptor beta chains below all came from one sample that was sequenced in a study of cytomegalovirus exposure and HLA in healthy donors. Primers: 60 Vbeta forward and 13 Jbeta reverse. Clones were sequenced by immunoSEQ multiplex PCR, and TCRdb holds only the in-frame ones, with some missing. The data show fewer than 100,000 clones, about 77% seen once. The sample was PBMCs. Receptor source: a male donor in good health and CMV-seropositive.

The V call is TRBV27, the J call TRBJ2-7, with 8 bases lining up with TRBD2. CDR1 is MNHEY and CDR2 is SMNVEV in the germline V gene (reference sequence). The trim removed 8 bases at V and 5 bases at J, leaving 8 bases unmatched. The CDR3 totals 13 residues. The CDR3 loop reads CASGLAPINEQYF. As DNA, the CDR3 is TGTGCCAGCGGACTAGCTCCGATCAACGAGCAGTACTTC.

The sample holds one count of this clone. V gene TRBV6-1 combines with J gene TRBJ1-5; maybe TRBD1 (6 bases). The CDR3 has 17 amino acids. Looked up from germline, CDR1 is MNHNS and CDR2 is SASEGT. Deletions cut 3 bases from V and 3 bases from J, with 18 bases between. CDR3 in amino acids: CASSEAAWTDLNQPQHF. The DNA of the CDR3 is TGTGCCAGCAGTGAGGCCGCCTGGACAGACCTCAATCAGCCCCAGCATTTT.

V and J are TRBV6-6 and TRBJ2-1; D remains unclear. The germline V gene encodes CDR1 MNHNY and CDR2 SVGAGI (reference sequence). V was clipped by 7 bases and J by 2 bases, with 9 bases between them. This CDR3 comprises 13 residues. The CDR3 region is CASKSPAYNEQFF. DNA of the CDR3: TGTGCCAGCAAATCCCCAGCCTACAATGAGCAGTTCTTC.

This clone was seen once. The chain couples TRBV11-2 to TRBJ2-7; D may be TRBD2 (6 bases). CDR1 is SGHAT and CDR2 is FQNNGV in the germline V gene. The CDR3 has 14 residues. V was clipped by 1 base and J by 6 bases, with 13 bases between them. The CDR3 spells CASSLAQGGLEQYF. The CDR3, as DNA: TGTGCCAGCAGCTTAGCGCAGGGAGGCCTCGAGCAGTACTTC.

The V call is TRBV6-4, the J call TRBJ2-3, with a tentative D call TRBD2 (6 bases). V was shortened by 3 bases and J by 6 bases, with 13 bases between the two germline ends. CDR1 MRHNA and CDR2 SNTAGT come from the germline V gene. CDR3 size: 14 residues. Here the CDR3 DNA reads TGTGCCAGCAGTGAGGGACTCACCTCGGATACGCAGTATTTT. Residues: CASSEGLTSDTQYF.